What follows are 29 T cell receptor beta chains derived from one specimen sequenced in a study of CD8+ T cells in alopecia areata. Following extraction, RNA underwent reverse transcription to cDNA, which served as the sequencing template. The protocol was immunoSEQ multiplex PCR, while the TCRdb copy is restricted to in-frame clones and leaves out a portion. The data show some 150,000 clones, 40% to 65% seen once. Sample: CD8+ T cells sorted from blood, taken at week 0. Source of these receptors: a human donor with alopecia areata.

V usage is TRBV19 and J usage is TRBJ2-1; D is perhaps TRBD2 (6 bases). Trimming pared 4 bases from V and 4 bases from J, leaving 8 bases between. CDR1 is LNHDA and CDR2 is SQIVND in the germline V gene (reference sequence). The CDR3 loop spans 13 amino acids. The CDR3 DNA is TGTGCCAGTAGTACGGGACTTTACAATGAGCAGTTCTTC. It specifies CASSTGLYNEQFF.

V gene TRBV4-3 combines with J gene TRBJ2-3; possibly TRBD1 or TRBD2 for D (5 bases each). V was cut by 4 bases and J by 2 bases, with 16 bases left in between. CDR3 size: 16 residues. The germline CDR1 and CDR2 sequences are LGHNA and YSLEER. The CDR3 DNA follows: TGCGCCAGCAGCCTCGGGGCCGGGACGTACACAGATACGCAGTATTTT. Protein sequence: CASSLGAGTYTDTQYF.

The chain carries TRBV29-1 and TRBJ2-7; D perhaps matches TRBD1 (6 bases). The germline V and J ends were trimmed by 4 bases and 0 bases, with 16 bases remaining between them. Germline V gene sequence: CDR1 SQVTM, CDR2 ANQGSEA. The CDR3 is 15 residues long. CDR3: CSVGLPGVISYEQYF. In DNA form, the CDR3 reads TGCAGCGTTGGACTCCCAGGGGTTATCTCCTACGAGCAGTACTTC.

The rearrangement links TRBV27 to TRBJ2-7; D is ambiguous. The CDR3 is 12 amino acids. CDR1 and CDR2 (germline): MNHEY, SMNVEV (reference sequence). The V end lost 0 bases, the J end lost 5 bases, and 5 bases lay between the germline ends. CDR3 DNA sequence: TGTGCCAGCAGTTTATCAGGGAACGAGCAGTACTTC. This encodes CASSLSGNEQYF.

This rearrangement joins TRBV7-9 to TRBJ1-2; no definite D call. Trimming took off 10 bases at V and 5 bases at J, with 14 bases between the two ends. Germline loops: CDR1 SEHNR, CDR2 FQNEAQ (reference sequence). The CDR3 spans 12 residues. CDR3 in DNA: TGTGCCATTACCACTGGCCTATATGGCTACACCTTC. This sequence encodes CAITTGLYGYTF. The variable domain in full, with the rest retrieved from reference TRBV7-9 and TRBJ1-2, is DTGVSQNPRHKITKRGQNVTFRCDPISEHNRLYWYRQTLGQGPEFLTYFQNEAQLEKSRLLSDRFSAERPKGSFSTLEIQRTEQGDSAMYLCAITTGLYGYTFGSGTRLTVV.

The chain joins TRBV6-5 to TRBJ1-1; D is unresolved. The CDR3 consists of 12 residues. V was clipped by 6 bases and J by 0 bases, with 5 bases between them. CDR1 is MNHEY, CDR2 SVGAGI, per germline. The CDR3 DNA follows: TGTGCCAGCAGAGGATTGAACACTGAAGCTTTCTTT. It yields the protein CASRGLNTEAFF.

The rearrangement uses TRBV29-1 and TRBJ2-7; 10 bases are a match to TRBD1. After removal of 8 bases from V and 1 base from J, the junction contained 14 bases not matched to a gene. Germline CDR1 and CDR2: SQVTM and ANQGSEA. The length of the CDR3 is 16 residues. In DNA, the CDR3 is TGCAGCTTATTCCGGCCCGGACAGGGGGTGTCCTACGAGCAGTACTTC. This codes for CSLFRPGQGVSYEQYF.

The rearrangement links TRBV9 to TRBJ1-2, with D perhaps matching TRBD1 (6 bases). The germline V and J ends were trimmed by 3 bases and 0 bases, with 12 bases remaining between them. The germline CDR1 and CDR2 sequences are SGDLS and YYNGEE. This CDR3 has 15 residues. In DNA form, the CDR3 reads TGTGCCAGCAGCGCCAAGGACAGAGCTAACTATGGCTACACCTTC. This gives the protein CASSAKDRANYGYTF.

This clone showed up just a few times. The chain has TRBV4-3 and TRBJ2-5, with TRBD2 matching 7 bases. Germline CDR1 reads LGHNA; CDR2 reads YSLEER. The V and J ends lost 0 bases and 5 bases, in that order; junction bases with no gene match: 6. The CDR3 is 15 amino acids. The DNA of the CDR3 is TGCGCCAGCAGCCAAGAAGCGGGGCCGGTCGAGACCCAGTACTTC. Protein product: CASSQEAGPVETQYF.

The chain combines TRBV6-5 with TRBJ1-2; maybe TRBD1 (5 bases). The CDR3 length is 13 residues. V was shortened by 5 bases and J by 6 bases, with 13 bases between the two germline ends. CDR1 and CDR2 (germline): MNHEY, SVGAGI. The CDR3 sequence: CASSNSGIHGYTF. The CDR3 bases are TGTGCCAGCAGTAATTCAGGGATCCATGGCTACACCTTC.

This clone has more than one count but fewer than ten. CDR3 coding DNA: TGTGCCAGCAGCCCACGGGACATGCGGAACATTCAGTACTTC. Its translation: CASSPRDMRNIQYF. V is TRBV7-3 and J is TRBJ2-4; the D gene is possibly TRBD1 (6 bases). The germline CDR1 and CDR2 sequences are SGHTA and FQGTGA. The V end was cut by 5 bases, the J end by 7 bases, with 15 bases between. The CDR3 has 14 amino acids.

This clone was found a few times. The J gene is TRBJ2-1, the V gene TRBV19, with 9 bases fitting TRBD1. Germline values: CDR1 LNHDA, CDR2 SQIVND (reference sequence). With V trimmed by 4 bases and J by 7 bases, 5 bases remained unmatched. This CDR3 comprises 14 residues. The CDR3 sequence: CASSTQGAVNEQFF. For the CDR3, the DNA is TGTGCCAGTAGTACACAGGGGGCAGTGAATGAGCAGTTCTTC.

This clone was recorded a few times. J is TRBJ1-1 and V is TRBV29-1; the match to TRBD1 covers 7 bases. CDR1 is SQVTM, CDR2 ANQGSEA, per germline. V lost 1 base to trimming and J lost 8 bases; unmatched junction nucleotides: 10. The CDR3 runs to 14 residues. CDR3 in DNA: TGCAGCGTTGAAGGAAACAGGGGCCCCCCAGAAGCTTTCTTT. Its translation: CSVEGNRGPPEAFF.

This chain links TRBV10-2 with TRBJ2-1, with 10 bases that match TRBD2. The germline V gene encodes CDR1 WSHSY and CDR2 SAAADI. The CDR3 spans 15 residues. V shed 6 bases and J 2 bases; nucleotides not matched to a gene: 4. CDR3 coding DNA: TGCGCCAGCAGGCTAGCGGGGGATGCCTACAATGAGCAGTTCTTC. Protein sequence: CASRLAGDAYNEQFF.

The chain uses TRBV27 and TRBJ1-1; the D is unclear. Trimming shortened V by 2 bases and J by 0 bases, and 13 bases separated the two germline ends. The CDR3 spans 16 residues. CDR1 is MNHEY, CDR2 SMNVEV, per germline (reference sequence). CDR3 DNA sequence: TGTGCCAGCAGTTTAGTCGTTGGGGATATGAACACTGAAGCTTTCTTT. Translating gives CASSLVVGDMNTEAFF.

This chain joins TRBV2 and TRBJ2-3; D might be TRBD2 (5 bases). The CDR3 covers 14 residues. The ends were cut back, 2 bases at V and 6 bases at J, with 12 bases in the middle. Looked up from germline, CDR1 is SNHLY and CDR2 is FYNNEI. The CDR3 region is CASSEIASLDTQYF. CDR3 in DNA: TGTGCCAGCAGTGAAATAGCGTCCCTCGATACGCAGTATTTT.

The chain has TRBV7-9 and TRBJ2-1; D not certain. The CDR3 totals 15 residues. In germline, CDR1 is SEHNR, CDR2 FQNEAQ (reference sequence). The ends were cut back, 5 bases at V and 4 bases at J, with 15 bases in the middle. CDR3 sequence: CASSPGPQQYNEQFF. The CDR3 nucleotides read TGTGCCAGCAGCCCCGGACCGCAACAGTACAATGAGCAGTTCTTC.

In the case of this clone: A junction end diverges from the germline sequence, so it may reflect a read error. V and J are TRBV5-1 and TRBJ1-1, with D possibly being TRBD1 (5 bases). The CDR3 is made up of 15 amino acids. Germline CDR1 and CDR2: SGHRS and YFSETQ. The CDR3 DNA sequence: TGCGCCAGCACCTTGGGCCAGGGCGACGACACTGAAGCTTTCTTT. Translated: CASTLGQGDDTEAFF.

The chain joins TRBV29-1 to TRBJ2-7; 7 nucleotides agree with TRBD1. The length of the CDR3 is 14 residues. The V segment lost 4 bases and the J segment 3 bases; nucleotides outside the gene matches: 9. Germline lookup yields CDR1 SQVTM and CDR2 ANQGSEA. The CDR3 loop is CSVVGWAGGYEQYF. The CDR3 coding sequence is TGCAGCGTTGTTGGTTGGGCAGGGGGCTACGAGCAGTACTTC.

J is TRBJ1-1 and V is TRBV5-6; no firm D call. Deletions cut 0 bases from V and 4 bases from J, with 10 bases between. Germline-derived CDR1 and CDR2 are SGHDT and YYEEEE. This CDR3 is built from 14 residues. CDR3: CASSLESGSTEAFF. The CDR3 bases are TGTGCCAGCAGCTTGGAGTCGGGGAGCACTGAAGCTTTCTTT.

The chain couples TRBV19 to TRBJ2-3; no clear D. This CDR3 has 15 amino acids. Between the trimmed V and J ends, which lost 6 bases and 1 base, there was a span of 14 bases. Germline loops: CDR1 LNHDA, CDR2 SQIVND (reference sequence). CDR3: CASSSINTGTDTQYF. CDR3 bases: TGTGCCAGTAGCTCAATTAACACCGGCACAGATACGCAGTATTTT.

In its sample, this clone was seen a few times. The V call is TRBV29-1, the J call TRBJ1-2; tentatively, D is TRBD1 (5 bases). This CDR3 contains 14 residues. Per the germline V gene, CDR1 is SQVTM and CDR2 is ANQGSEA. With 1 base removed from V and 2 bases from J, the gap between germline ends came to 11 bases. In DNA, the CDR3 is TGCAGCGTTGAAGGCGAGGGGCTGAACTATGGCTACACCTTC. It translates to CSVEGEGLNYGYTF.

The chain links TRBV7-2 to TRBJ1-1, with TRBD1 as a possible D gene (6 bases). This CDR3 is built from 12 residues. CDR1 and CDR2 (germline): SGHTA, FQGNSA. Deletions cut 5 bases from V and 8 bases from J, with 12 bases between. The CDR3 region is CASSHRTVEAFF. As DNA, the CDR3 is TGTGCCAGCAGCCATAGGACAGTCGAAGCTTTCTTT.

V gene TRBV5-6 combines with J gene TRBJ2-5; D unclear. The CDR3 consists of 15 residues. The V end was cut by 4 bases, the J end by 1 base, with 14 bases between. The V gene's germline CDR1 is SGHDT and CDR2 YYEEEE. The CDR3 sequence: CASSTVRLSQETQYF. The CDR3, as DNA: TGTGCCAGCAGCACCGTGCGACTTAGCCAAGAGACCCAGTACTTC.

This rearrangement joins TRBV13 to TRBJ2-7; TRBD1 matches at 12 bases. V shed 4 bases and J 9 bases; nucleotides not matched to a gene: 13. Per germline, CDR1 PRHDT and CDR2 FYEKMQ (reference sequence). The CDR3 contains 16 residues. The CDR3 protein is CASSSKRDRGRGWQYF. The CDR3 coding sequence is TGTGCCAGCAGCTCCAAACGGGACAGGGGGCGTGGATGGCAGTACTTC.

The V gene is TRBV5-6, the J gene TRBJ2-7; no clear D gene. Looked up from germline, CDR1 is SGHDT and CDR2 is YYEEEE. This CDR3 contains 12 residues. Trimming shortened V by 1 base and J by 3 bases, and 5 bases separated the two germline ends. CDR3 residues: CASSLSDYEQYF. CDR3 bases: TGTGCCAGCAGCTTGAGTGACTACGAGCAGTACTTC.

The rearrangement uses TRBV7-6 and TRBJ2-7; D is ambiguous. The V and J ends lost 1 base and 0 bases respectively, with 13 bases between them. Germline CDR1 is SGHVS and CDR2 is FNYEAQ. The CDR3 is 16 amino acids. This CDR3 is CASSLGALTGSYEQYF. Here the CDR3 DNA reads TGTGCCAGCAGCTTAGGTGCTTTGACTGGCTCCTACGAGCAGTACTTC.

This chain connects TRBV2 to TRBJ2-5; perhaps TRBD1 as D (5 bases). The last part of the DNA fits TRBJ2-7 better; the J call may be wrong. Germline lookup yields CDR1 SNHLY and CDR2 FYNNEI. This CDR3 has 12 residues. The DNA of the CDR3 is TGTGCCGTCAGGGCCGGCACCTACGAGCAGTACTTC. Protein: CAVRAGTYEQYF.

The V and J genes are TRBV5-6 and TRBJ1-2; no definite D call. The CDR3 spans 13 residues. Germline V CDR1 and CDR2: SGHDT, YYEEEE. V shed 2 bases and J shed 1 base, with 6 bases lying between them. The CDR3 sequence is CASSLENNYGYTF. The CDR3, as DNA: TGTGCCAGCAGCTTAGAGAATAACTATGGCTACACCTTC.